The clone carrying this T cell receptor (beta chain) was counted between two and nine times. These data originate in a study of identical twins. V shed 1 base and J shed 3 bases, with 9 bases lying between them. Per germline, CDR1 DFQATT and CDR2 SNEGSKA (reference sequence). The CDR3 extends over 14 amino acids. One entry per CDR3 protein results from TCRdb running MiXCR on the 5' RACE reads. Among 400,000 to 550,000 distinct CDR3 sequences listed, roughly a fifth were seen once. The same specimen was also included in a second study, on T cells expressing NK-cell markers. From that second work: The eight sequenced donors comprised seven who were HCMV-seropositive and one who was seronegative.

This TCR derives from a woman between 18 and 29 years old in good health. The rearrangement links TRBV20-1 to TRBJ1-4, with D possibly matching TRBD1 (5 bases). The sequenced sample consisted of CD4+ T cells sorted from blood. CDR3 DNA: TGCAGTGCTAGAGCGGGGACGGCTAATGAAAAACTGTTTTTT. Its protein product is CSARAGTANEKLFF.